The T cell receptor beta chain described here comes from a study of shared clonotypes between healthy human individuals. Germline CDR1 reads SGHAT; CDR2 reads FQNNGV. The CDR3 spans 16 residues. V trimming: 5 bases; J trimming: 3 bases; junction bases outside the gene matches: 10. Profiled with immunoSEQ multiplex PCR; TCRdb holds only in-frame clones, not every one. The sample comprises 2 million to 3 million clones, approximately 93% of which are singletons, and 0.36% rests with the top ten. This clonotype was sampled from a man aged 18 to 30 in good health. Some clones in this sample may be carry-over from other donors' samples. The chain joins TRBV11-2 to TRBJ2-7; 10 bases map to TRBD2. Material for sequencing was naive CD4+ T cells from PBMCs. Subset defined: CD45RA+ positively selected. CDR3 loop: CASSRLLAGVGYEQYF. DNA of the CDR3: TGTGCCAGCAGCCGACTGCTAGCGGGAGTAGGCTACGAGCAGTACTTC.